The text below deals with one T cell receptor beta chain. Repertoires were generated with immunoSEQ multiplex PCR, while TCRdb's copy carries only in-frame clones and drops some. This table holds 350,000 or so clones, 80% to 95% found once. The data were taken from a study of blood T cell repertoires in COVID-19. In the study overall: In each case, the material was cDNA or gDNA derived from T cells, B-cell-depleted T cells, or PBMCs.

The junction had 10 bases not matched to a gene; V was cut back by 4 bases and J by 8 bases. CDR1 and CDR2 (germline): MGHRA, YSYEKL. CDR3 length: 14 amino acids. The source of this sequence is a woman aged 25-40 years who had recovered from COVID-19. The V and J genes are TRBV4-1 and TRBJ1-1; TRBD1 matches at 7 bases. The source material was PBMCs or T cells enriched from blood (not recorded which). CDR3 coding DNA: TGCGCCAGCAGCCGAGGGATCAAGGGACAGGAAGCTTTCTTT. Translating gives CASSRGIKGQEAFF.